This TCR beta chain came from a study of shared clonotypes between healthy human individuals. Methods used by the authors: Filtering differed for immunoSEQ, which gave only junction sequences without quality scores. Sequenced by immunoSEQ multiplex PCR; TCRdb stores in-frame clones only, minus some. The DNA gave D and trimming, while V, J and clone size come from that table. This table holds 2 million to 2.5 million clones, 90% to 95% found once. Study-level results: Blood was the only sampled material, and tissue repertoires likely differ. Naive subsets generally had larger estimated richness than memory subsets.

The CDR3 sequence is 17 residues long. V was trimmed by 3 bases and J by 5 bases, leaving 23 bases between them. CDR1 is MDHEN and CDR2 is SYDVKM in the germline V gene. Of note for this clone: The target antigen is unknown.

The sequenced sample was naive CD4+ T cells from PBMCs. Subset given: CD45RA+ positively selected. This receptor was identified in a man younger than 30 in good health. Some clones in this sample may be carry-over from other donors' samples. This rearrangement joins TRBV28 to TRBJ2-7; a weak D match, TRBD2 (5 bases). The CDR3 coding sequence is TGTGCCAGCAGTTTCTTGGGCCCTGGGCGGGTTTTGGACGAGCAGTACTTC. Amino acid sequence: CASSFLGPGRVLDEQYF. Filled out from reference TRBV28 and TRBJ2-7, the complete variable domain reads DVKVTQSSRYLVKRTGEKVFLECVQDMDHENMFWYRQDPGLGLRLIYFSYDVKMKEKGDIPEGYSVSREKKERFSLILESASTNQTSMYLCASSFLGPGRVLDEQYFGPGTRLTVT.